This is a list of T cell receptor beta chains from one sample in a study of T-cell reconstitution after alpha-beta-depleted transplantation in children. TCRdb redid the calling of the PCR reads with MiXCR, one entry per CDR3 protein. The sample has about 510,000 distinct CDR3 sequences; roughly an eighth are singletons. Source: PBMCs, mostly from graft donor cells, taken 180 days after TCRalphabeta/CD19-depleted stem cell transplant. All receptors derive from a female patient aged 2-9 years who had a stem cell transplant for aplastic anemia, so the T cells may come from the graft donor. Each CDR3 is given with its conserved first and last residue. Fields, in order: clone size, D gene, J gene, V gene, CDR3 DNA, CDR3 protein. D genes are given only for firm matches. Rows may omit the clone size; those that give it use once, few, many or a size class.

>NA|TRBD2|TRBJ2-1|TRBV19
TGTGCCAGTAGGGATACTAGCGGGAGGGCCTTGGGTGAGCAGTTCTTC
CASRDTSGRALGEQFF
>few|TRBD1|TRBJ2-7|TRBV7-3
TGTGCCAGCAGCTACCCAAGGACAGGATCCTACGAGCAGTACTTC
CASSYPRTGSYEQYF
>NA|NA|TRBJ1-1|TRBV27
TGTGCCGGCAGTGACGGAATTGAAGCTTTCTTT
CAGSDGIEAFF
>many|TRBD1|TRBJ2-1|TRBV12-3/TRBV12-4
TGTGCCAGCAGTCAGATGGGTGGGACAGCTGGGGTAAATGAGCAGTTCTTC
CASSQMGGTAGVNEQFF
>NA|NA|TRBJ1-1|TRBV5-6
TGTGCCAGCAGCCCCGCGGTGTCCACTGAAGCTTTCTTT
CASSPAVSTEAFF
>many|NA|TRBJ2-1|TRBV12-3/TRBV12-4
TGTGCCAGCAGTTTTAGTCTAGCAAGCTCCTACAATGAGCAGTTCTTC
CASSFSLASSYNEQFF
>NA|TRBD1|TRBJ2-2|TRBV19
TGTGCCAGTAGTATAACAGGGGGCGCAGCCGGGGAGCTGTTTTTT
CASSITGGAAGELFF
>many|TRBD1|TRBJ1-2|TRBV12-3/TRBV12-4
TGTGCCAGCAGTTGGGGACAGGTCCTCGGCTACACCTTC
CASSWGQVLGYTF
>NA|NA|TRBJ1-1|TRBV18
TGTGCCAGCTCAGGGATGACCCGGAACCCTGAAGCTTTCTTT
CASSGMTRNPEAFF
>few|NA|TRBJ2-1|TRBV6-2/TRBV6-3
TGTGCCAGCAGCTACCTCGGGACAAATTACAATGAGCAGTTCTTC
CASSYLGTNYNEQFF
>few|TRBD2|TRBJ2-1|TRBV12-3/TRBV12-4
TGTGCCAGCACCCGACTAGCGGGAGGGCCAAGGAGCTCCTACAATGAGCAGTTCTTC
CASTRLAGGPRSSYNEQFF
>few|NA|TRBJ1-1|TRBV29-1
TGCAGCCCCGAACCCGGGGAAGCTTTCTTT
CSPEPGEAFF
>NA|NA|TRBJ1-2|TRBV20-1
TGCAGTGCCAGAAGCTATGGCTACACCTTC
CSARSYGYTF
>NA|NA|TRBJ2-7|TRBV7-2
TGTGCCAGCAGCTTAAGGGAGGGGGACTACGAGCAGTACTTC
CASSLREGDYEQYF
>few|NA|TRBJ2-7|TRBV28
TGTGCCAGTACGGACGAGCAGTACTTC
CASTDEQYF
>NA|NA|TRBJ2-5|TRBV21-1
TGTGCCAGCCGCGGGGACAACATCGGATACCAAGAGACCCAGTACTTC
CASRGDNIGYQETQYF
>NA|TRBD2|TRBJ2-1|TRBV7-2
TGTGCCAGCAGCTTAGCTATTAGGGGAAGCGGGAGCTCCTACAATGAGCAGTTCTTC
CASSLAIRGSGSSYNEQFF
>many|TRBD1|TRBJ2-1|TRBV28
TGTGCCAGCAGTTTACGCCGGGACAGCACAAATGAGCAGTTCTTC
CASSLRRDSTNEQFF
>NA|NA|TRBJ2-1|TRBV24-1
TGTGCCACCAGGAGGGGTGACAGCCATGAGCAGTTCTTC
CATRRGDSHEQFF
>few|NA|TRBJ2-5|TRBV2
TGTGCCAGCAGTGAACTTTCGGAGACCCAGTACTTC
CASSELSETQYF
>few|NA|TRBJ2-7|TRBV7-9
TGTGCCAGCAGCTTAAAAGGTCTCTTCTACGAGCAGTACTTC
CASSLKGLFYEQYF
>NA|NA|TRBJ1-3|TRBV20-1
TGCAGTGCTCTCTCCCCCTGGGGACATTCTGGAAACACCATATATTTT
CSALSPWGHSGNTIYF
>few|NA|TRBJ2-1|TRBV29-1
TGCAGCGTGAGGGGGGCCAATGAGCAGTTCTTC
CSVRGANEQFF
>many|NA|TRBJ2-1|TRBV15
TGTGCCACCAGCAGATCACTTAGCGTTAGCTCCTACAATGAGCAGTTCTTC
CATSRSLSVSSYNEQFF
>few|NA|TRBJ2-7|TRBV7-8
TGTGCCAGCAGCCGCTACGGGGAACCCTACGAGCAGTACTTC
CASSRYGEPYEQYF
>NA|TRBD1|TRBJ1-3|TRBV18
TGTGCCAGCTCACCTGAGCCGGGACAGGACACGCGGCACTCTGGAAACACCATATATTTT
CASSPEPGQDTRHSGNTIYF
>few|TRBD1|TRBJ2-7|TRBV15
TGTGCCACCAGGACCGGGACAGGGGGATACGAGCAGTACTTC
CATRTGTGGYEQYF
>NA|NA|TRBJ2-7|TRBV28
TGTGCCAGCAGTCACCCCCTTCTCAGTGATACCTACGAGCAGTACTTC
CASSHPLLSDTYEQYF
>few|NA|TRBJ1-6|TRBV9
TGTGCCAGCAGCGCCGGGCCCGGGAGCTCCTATAATTCACCCCTCCACTTT
CASSAGPGSSYNSPLHF
>few|NA|TRBJ1-3|TRBV7-9
TGTGCCAGCAGCTCGGCCCAGGGTAACACCATATATTTT
CASSSAQGNTIYF
>many|NA|TRBJ2-1|TRBV5-1
TGCGCCAGCAGCCCACAATTGGCGGGGTCCTACAATGAGCAGTTCTTC
CASSPQLAGSYNEQFF
>NA|TRBD1|TRBJ1-1|TRBV15
TGTGCCATCAAGCTGGACAGGGCGGAAACTGAAGCTTTCTTT
CAIKLDRAETEAFF
>many|TRBD1|TRBJ1-1|TRBV29-1
TGCAGCGTTAATTTGCTCCGGGACAGTGAAGCTTTCTTT
CSVNLLRDSEAFF
>few|NA|TRBJ2-3|TRBV14
TGTGCCAGCAGCCTAGACAGCACAGATACGCAGTATTTT
CASSLDSTDTQYF
>many|TRBD2|TRBJ2-5|TRBV5-6
TGTGCCAGCAGCCTAGCGGGGGGGACAGAGACCCAGTACTTC
CASSLAGGTETQYF
>NA|NA|TRBJ1-1|TRBV12-3/TRBV12-4
TGTGCCAGCAGTTTGATCACTGAAGCTTTCTTT
CASSLITEAFF
>few|TRBD2|TRBJ2-7|TRBV10-3
TGTGCCATCAGTCCCCCGGGGACTAGCGGTAGCGAGCAGTACTTC
CAISPPGTSGSEQYF
>few|TRBD1|TRBJ2-3|TRBV29-1
TGCAGCGGAAACGACAGGGGTGTCACAGATACGCAGTATTTT
CSGNDRGVTDTQYF
>NA|TRBD1|TRBJ2-7|TRBV7-9
TGTGCCAGCAGCTTAGTAGGGGGCCTAACTTGGCAGCAGTACTTC
CASSLVGGLTWQQYF
>NA|NA|TRBJ1-5|TRBV4-3
TGCGCCAGCAGCCAATTCGTTGGGTCGGTCGCAGTCAATCAGCCCCAGCATTTT
CASSQFVGSVAVNQPQHF
>NA|NA|TRBJ1-1|TRBV20-1
TGCAGTGCTAGAGACCTCCTGAACACTGAAGCTTTCTTT
CSARDLLNTEAFF
>many|NA|TRBJ1-2|TRBV12-3/TRBV12-4
TGTGCCAGCAGTTTAATAGACCTCTATGGCTACACCTTC
CASSLIDLYGYTF
>few|NA|TRBJ1-5|TRBV12-3/TRBV12-4
TGTGCCAGCAGTTTCGTCCAGGGGATAAATCAGCCCCAGCATTTT
CASSFVQGINQPQHF
>NA|NA|TRBJ2-1|TRBV20-1
TGCAGCCCCTGGACCCACGATTACAATGAGCAGTTCTTC
CSPWTHDYNEQFF
>NA|NA|TRBJ2-3|TRBV4-3
TGCGCCAGCAGCCAAGGGCGGTGGGGAGATACGCAGTATTTT
CASSQGRWGDTQYF
>NA|NA|TRBJ1-6|TRBV7-2
TGTGCCAGCAGCTTAGTACACACAGCGGGTTCACCCCTCCACTTT
CASSLVHTAGSPLHF
>NA|NA|TRBJ2-1|TRBV7-9
TGTGCCAGCAGCTACCAAGAAAGGGAGCAGTTCTTC
CASSYQEREQFF
>few|NA|TRBJ2-2|TRBV15
TGTGCCACCAGCAGAGAGGATGAAGGACCCGGGGAGCTGTTTTTT
CATSREDEGPGELFF
>NA|NA|TRBJ2-3|TRBV6-1
TGTGCCACCTGGACTGCCAATTCTGATACGCAGTATTTT
CATWTANSDTQYF
>NA|TRBD1|TRBJ1-6|TRBV7-9
TGTGCCAGCAGCTCCTACAGGGGTAATTCACCCCTCCACTTT
CASSSYRGNSPLHF
>few|NA|TRBJ2-3|TRBV24-1
TGTGCCACCAGCCCCGCACTGGAATCTGGAGATACGCAGTATTTT
CATSPALESGDTQYF
>few|NA|TRBJ2-2|TRBV14
TGTGCCAGCAGCCAAGATCGGGGGGCGGTTCGGGAGCTGTTTTTT
CASSQDRGAVRELFF
>few|TRBD1|TRBJ2-2|TRBV5-5
TGTGCCAGCAGTGGCAGGGGGCTTTTTCCCCCGAACACCGGGGAGCTGTTTTTT
CASSGRGLFPPNTGELFF
>few|NA|TRBJ2-1|TRBV7-9
TGTGCCAGCAGCTGGGTGGCGGGCTACAATGAGCAGTTCTTC
CASSWVAGYNEQFF
>NA|NA|TRBJ2-7|TRBV20-1
TGCAGTGCTAGGGGGGGTTCAGCCTACGAGCAGTACTTC
CSARGGSAYEQYF